This T cell receptor beta chain was recovered during a study of post-analysis software for immune sequencing data. Background on the study: In terms of disease course, relapsing-remitting, secondary progressive and progressive-relapsing multiple sclerosis were included. Whole-study findings and limits: Samples prepared in the same batch strongly co-clustered by F measure. Controls had lower frequencies than patients of a handful of TRBV segments, which included TRBV5-6, TRBV5-1 and TRBV20-1. Among multiple sclerosis patients, normalized Chao1 diversity was significantly below that of controls.

On this clonotype itself: As yet, its antigen is unknown.

V dropped 3 bases and J dropped 6 bases, with 16 bases sitting between them. The CDR3 totals 15 residues. Unique molecular identifiers had been added to the TCR beta cDNA libraries. Between about 1 and 11 million T cells gave rise to 500,000 to 600,000 cDNA molecules. A single record per CDR3 protein comes from TCRdb applying MiXCR to the PCR reads. This sample has about 540,000 distinct CDR3 sequences, with 30% to 40% found just once. Specimen: blood. V usage is TRBV12-3 or TRBV12-4 and J usage is TRBJ2-3, with D tentatively TRBD2 (7 bases). This receptor was obtained from a girl between 2 and 17 years old with multiple sclerosis. The CDR3 spells CASSLIRGGADTQYF. The DNA for the CDR3 is TGTGCCAGCAGTTTGATAAGAGGGGGGGCGGATACGCAGTATTTT.